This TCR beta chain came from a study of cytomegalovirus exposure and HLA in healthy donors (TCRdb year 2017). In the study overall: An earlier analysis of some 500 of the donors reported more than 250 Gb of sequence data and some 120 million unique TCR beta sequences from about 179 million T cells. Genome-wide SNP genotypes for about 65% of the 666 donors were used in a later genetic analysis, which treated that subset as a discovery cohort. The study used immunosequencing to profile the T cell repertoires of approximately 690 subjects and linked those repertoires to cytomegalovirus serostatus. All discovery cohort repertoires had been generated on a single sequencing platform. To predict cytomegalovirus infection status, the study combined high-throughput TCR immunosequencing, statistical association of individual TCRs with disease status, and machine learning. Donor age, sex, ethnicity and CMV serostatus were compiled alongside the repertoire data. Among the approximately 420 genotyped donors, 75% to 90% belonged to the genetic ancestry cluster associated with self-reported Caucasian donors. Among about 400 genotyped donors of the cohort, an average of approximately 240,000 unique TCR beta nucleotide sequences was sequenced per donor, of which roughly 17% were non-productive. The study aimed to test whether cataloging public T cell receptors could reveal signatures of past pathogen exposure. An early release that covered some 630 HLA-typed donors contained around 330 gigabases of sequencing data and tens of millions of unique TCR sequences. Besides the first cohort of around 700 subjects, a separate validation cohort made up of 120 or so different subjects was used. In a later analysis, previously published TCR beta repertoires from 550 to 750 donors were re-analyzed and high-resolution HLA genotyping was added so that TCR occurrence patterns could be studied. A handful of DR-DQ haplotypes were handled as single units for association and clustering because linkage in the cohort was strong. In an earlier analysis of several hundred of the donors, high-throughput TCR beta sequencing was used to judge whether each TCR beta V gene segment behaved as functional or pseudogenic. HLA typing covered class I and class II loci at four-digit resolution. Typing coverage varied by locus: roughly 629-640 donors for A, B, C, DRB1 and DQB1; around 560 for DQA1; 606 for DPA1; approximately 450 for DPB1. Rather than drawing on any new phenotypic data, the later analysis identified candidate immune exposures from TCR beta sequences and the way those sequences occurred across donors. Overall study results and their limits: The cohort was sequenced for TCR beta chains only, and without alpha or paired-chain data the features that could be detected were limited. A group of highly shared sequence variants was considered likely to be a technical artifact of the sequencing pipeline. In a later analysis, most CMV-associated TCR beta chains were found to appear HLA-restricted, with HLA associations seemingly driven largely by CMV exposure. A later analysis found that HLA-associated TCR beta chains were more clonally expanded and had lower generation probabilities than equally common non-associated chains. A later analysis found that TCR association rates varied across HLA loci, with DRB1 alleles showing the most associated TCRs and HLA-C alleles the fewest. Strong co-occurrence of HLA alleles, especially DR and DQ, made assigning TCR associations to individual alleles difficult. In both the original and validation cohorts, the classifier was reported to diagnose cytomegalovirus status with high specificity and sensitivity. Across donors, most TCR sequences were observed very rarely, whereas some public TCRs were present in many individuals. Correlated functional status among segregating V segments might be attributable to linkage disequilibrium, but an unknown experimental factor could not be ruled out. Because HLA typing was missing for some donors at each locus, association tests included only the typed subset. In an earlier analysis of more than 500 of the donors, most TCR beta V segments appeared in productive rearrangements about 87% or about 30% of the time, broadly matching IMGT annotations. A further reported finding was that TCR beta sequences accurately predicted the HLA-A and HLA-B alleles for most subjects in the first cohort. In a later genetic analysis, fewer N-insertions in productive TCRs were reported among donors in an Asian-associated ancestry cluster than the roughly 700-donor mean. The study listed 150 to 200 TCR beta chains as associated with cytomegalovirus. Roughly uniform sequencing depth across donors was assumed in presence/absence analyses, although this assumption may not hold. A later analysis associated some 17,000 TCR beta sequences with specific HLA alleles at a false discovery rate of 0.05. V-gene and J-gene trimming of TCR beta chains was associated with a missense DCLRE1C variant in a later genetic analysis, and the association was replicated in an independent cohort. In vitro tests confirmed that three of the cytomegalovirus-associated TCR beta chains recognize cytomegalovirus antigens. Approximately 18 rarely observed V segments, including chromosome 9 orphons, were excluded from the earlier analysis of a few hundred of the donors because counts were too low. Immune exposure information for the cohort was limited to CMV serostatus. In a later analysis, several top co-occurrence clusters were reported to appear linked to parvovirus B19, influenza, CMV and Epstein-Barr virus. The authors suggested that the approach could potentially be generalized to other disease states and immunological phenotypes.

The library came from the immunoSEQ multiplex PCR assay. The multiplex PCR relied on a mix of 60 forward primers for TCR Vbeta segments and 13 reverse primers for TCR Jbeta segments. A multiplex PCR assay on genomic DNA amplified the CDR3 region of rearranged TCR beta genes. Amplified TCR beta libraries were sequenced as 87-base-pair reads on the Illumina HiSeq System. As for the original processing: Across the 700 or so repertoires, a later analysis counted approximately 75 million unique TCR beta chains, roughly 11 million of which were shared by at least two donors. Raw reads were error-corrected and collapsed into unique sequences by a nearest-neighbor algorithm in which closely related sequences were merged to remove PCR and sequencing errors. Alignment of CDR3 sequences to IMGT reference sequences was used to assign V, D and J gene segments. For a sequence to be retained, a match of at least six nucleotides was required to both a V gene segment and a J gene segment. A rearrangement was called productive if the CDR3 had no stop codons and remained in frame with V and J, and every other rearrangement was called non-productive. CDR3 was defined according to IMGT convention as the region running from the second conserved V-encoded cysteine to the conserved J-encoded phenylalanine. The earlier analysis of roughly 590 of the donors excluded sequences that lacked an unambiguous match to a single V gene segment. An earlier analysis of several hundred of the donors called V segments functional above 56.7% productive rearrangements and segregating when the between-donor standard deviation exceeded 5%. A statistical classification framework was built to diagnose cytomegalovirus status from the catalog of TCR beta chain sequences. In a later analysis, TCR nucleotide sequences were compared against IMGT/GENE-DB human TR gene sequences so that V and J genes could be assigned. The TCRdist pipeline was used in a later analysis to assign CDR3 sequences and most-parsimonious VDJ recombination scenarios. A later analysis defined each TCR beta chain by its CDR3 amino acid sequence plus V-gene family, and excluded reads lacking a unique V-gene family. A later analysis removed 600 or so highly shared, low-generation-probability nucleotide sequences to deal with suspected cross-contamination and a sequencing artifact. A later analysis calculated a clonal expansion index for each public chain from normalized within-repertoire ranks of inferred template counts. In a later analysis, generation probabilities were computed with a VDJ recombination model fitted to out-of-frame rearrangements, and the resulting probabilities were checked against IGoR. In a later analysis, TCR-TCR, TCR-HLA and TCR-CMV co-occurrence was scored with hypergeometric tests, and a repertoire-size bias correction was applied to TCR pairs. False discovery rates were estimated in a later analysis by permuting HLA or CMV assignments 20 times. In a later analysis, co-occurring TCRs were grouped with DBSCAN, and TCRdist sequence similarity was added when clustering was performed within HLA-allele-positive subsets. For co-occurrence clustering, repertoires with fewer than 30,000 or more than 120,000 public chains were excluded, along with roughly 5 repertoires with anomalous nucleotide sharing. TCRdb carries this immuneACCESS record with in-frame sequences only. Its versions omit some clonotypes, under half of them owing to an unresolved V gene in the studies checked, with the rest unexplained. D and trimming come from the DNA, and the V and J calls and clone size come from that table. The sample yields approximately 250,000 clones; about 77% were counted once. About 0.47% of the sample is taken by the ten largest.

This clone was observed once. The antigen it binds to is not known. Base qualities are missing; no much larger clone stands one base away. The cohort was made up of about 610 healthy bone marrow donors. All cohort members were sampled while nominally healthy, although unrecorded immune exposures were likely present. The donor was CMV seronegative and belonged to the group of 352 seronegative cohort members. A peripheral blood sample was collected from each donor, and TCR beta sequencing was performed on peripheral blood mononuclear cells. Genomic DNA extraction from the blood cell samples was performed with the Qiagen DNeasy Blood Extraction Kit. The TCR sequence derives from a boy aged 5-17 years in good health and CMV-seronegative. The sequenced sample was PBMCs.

The encoded CDR3 is CASSQSWQFEAFF. At the DNA level, the sequence is TGTGCCAGCAGCCAATCATGGCAGTTTGAAGCTTTCTTT. The V gene is TRBV16 and the J gene is TRBJ1-1; confidence is insufficient to name the D gene. The germline V gene supplies CDR1 KGHSY and CDR2 FQNENV. V is pared back by 0 bases and J by 7 bases, with 9 bases lying between the germline termini. The CDR3, cysteine through phenylalanine, is 13 amino acids long. The only DNA kept is the CDR3, 39 bases in frame from the first base.